A single sample gave rise to the 7 T cell receptor beta chains below, sequenced in a study of control samples from healthy donors and cancer patients. Clones were read by immunoSEQ multiplex PCR, and TCRdb kept only the in-frame ones, dropping some. The sample records around 94,000 clones, about 91% being singletons. Source material: blood. These receptors all stem from a woman aged 18-29 years in good health.

The rearrangement joins TRBV3-1 (or the pseudogene TRBV3-2) to TRBJ2-7, with D unresolved. The CDR3 consists of 17 residues. The germline V and J ends were trimmed by 4 bases and 5 bases, with 24 bases remaining between them. Germline lookup yields CDR1 LGHDT and CDR2 YNNKEL (reference sequence). The CDR3 DNA reads TGTGCCAGCAGCCCCAAGGCTTACCGACTCCTTGCCCACGAGCAGTACTTC. It is translated as CASSPKAYRLLAHEQYF.

The V gene is TRBV3-1 (or the pseudogene TRBV3-2), the J gene TRBJ1-1, with TRBD1 as a possible D gene (5 bases). This CDR3 has 13 amino acids. V lost 4 bases and J 8 bases, leaving 14 bases between the germline ends. The germline V gene encodes CDR1 LGHDT and CDR2 YNNKEL (reference sequence). CDR3 residues: CASSRRQTKEAFF. CDR3 nucleotides: TGTGCCAGCAGCCGGCGACAGACGAAAGAAGCTTTCTTT.

The V call is TRBV15, the J call TRBJ2-7, with a possible D match to TRBD1 (5 bases). Between the trimmed V and J ends, which lost 2 bases and 0 bases, there was a span of 11 bases. This CDR3 spans 15 amino acids. The V gene's germline CDR1 is LNHNV and CDR2 YYDKDF (reference sequence). This CDR3 is CATSRFAGNSYEQYF. The CDR3, as DNA: TGTGCCACCAGCAGATTTGCAGGGAACTCCTACGAGCAGTACTTC.

This clone was seen a single time. The chain has TRBV9 and TRBJ2-7; 9 bases are a match to TRBD1. The CDR3 is 14 residues long. V lost 4 bases to trimming and J lost 3 bases; unmatched junction nucleotides: 5. The germline V gene encodes CDR1 SGDLS and CDR2 YYNGEE. The CDR3: CASSPGTGFYEQYF. The CDR3 nucleotides are TGTGCCAGCAGCCCGGGGACAGGGTTCTACGAGCAGTACTTC.

The chain carries TRBV4-1 and TRBJ1-2; 7 nucleotides align to TRBD1. This CDR3 is 16 amino acids long. J lost 0 bases, V lost 5 bases, and 9 bases had no gene match. Germline V gene sequence: CDR1 MGHRA, CDR2 YSYEKL. CDR3 region: CASSYRDSSANYGYTF. CDR3 nucleotides: TGCGCCAGCAGCTACCGGGACAGCTCAGCTAACTATGGCTACACCTTC.

The chain employs TRBV18 and TRBJ1-2; D gene uncertain. The ends were cut back, 3 bases at V and 0 bases at J, with 17 bases in the middle. Germline V gives CDR1 KGHSH, CDR2 LQKENI. The CDR3 loop spans 17 amino acids. As DNA, the CDR3 is TGTGCCAGCTCACCGAACGGATTAGGATCAACTAACTATGGCTACACCTTC. This translates into CASSPNGLGSTNYGYTF.

This chain links TRBV11-3 with TRBJ1-6; no definite D call. The CDR3 is 14 amino acids. V was cut by 4 bases and J by 8 bases, with 12 bases left in between. From germline, CDR1 is SGHNT and CDR2 YENEEA. CDR3 sequence reads: CASSSRRDYSPLHF. CDR3 DNA sequence: TGTGCCAGCAGCTCCAGGAGGGATTATTCACCCCTCCACTTT.